These T cell receptor beta chains were read from a single sample in a study of T cell responses to AZD1222 COVID-19 vaccine. TCRdb's copy holds only in-frame clones and misses some; the assay was immunoSEQ multiplex PCR. The sample has 140,000 or so clones; roughly 93% are singletons. The material sequenced was peripheral blood, taken after recovery from COVID-19. Receptors originate from an adult who had recovered from COVID-19. Both conserved end residues are part of each CDR3. A D gene is named only where the DNA matches it firmly.

d_call	v_call	j_call	cdr3_length	cdr3_aa	cdr3_nt
TRBD1	TRBV7-3	TRBJ2-3	16	CASSPGPGQGTDTQYF	TGTGCCAGCAGCCCCGGACCGGGACAGGGAACGGATACGCAGTATTTT
NA	TRBV29-1	TRBJ2-1	12	CSVEDYYNEQFF	TGCAGCGTTGAAGACTATTACAATGAGCAGTTCTTC
NA	TRBV19	TRBJ1-2	15	CASSTHSSVGYGYTF	TGTGCCAGTAGTACACACAGCTCCGTTGGCTATGGCTACACCTTC
NA	TRBV11-2	TRBJ1-1	13	CASSLEVNTEAFF	TGTGCCAGCAGCTTGGAAGTGAACACTGAAGCTTTCTTT
NA	TRBV19	TRBJ1-2	17	CASSKLLWQGGLVGYTF	TGTGCCAGTAGTAAATTGTTGTGGCAGGGCGGTCTTGTTGGCTACACCTTC
TRBD1	TRBV9	TRBJ2-7	14	CASARGQGALEQYF	TGTGCCAGCGCTCGAGGGCAGGGGGCTCTCGAGCAGTACTTC
TRBD1	TRBV28	TRBJ2-4	14	CASSQQGSGNIQYF	TGTGCCAGCAGTCAACAGGGGAGCGGAAACATTCAGTACTTC
TRBD2	TRBV29-1	TRBJ2-3	16	CSVERGRVRSTDTQYF	TGCAGCGTTGAAAGAGGGAGGGTACGGAGCACAGATACGCAGTATTTT
NA	TRBV28	TRBJ1-4	20	CASSLGQFLNQDATNEKLFF	TGTGCCAGCAGTTTAGGGCAGTTCCTTAACCAGGACGCAACTAATGAAAAACTGTTTTTT
TRBD2	TRBV28	TRBJ2-7	16	CASSPSSGPSPYEQYF	TGTGCCAGCAGCCCCTCTAGCGGTCCCTCTCCCTACGAGCAGTACTTC
NA	TRBV2	TRBJ2-7	12	CASTPGPSVQYF	TGTGCCAGCACTCCGGGACCTAGTGTGCAGTACTTC
NA	TRBV28	TRBJ1-1	13	CASSLGGGTEAFF	TGTGCCAGCAGTTTAGGCGGGGGAACTGAAGCTTTCTTT
TRBD1	TRBV3-1/TRBV3-2	TRBJ2-1	15	CASSQVGQVLGEQFF	TGTGCCAGCAGCCAAGTTGGACAGGTCCTAGGGGAGCAGTTCTTC
NA	TRBV5-6	TRBJ2-7	14	CASSLRRAPYEQYF	TGTGCCAGCAGCTTGAGGAGGGCTCCCTACGAGCAGTACTTC
NA	TRBV7-2	TRBJ2-7	14	CASQMRTSSYEQYF	TGTGCCAGTCAGATGAGGACGAGCTCCTACGAGCAGTACTTC
NA	TRBV6-6	TRBJ1-5	15	CASSYDGVGNQPQHF	TGTGCCAGCAGTTACGACGGGGTGGGCAATCAGCCCCAGCATTTT
NA	TRBV10-1	TRBJ1-1	13	CASSGQANTEAFF	TGCGCCAGCAGTGGACAGGCGAACACTGAAGCTTTCTTT
NA	TRBV7-9	TRBJ1-3	18	CASSLGTRDVRSGNTIYF	TGTGCCAGCAGCTTGGGCACTAGGGACGTCCGCTCTGGAAACACCATATATTTT
NA	TRBV5-1	TRBJ2-7	11	CASSSTGSQYF	TGCGCCAGCAGCTCAACAGGGTCGCAGTACTTC
TRBD1	TRBV11-2	TRBJ2-2	15	CASSPRQGHTGELFF	TGTGCCAGCAGCCCCCGACAGGGTCACACCGGGGAGCTGTTTTTT
TRBD1	TRBV29-1	TRBJ2-5	14	CSVATTGVGETQYF	TGCAGCGTTGCTACGACAGGGGTTGGGGAGACCCAGTACTTC